This T cell receptor (beta chain) was observed in a study of beta chain features in type 1 diabetes. Each of the CD4+ naive, central memory, regulatory and stem cell-like memory populations was sorted via CD45RO/CCR7/CD25/CD127/CD95/CD27. V was pared by 4 bases and J by 2 bases, with 1 base of the junction left unmatched. CDR1 and CDR2 (germline): SGHNT, YYREEE (reference sequence). The CDR3 has 13 amino acids. Study-wide results and caveats: Because the template was cDNA, high-expressing cells might be over-represented. With patients and controls alike, PCR might favor shorter templates to an equal degree. Naive, central memory and Treg TCRB repertoires appeared more alike in patients than in healthy donors.

A few counts support this clone. The antigen is undetermined. The isolated RNA, all of it, was reverse transcribed, so expressed TCRB transcripts were what got sequenced. The table came from immunoSEQ multiplex PCR; TCRdb's copy has only in-frame clones and leaves some out. The sample shows some 150,000 clones, 48% of them seen only once. V usage is TRBV5-4 and J usage is TRBJ2-3, with 7 bases fitting TRBD2. Sequenced sample: Tregs from blood. The sequence derives from a man between 18 and 29 years old in good health. In DNA, the CDR3 is TGTGCCAGCAGCCGGGGGGTCACAGATACGCAGTATTTT. It yields the protein CASSRGVTDTQYF.